These T cell receptor beta chains were read from a single sample in a study of blood T cell repertoires in COVID-19. Clones were read by immunoSEQ multiplex PCR, and TCRdb kept only the in-frame ones, dropping some. The sample has 190,000 or so clones, approximately 88% seen once. Sequences were obtained from peripheral blood. These receptors were obtained from a woman aged 25-40 years with acute or convalescent COVID-19. The conserved cysteine and the conserved F or W are not part of the CDR3 here.

cdr3_aa: ASSHDSSYNEQF
v_call: TRBV3-1/TRBV3-2
j_call: TRBJ2-1

cdr3_aa: ASDNSYNEQF
v_call: TRBV18
j_call: TRBJ2-1

cdr3_aa: ASSPVFGGPMRRY
v_call: TRBV11-2
j_call: TRBJ2-7

cdr3_aa: ASGRPLYEQY
v_call: TRBV6-5
j_call: TRBJ2-7

cdr3_aa: ASSLASGWKTQY
v_call: TRBV13
j_call: TRBJ2-5

cdr3_aa: AWSIRGRGGYT
v_call: TRBV30
j_call: TRBJ1-2

cdr3_aa: ASSKSGYAETQY
v_call: TRBV19
j_call: TRBJ2-5

cdr3_aa: AGVTGSYEQY
v_call: TRBV2
j_call: TRBJ2-7

cdr3_aa: ASSVTGTNTEAF
v_call: TRBV5-1
j_call: TRBJ1-1

cdr3_aa: ASSIDKGTRTQY
v_call: TRBV19
j_call: TRBJ2-3

cdr3_aa: ASSLVEGAIEQY
v_call: TRBV5-5
j_call: TRBJ2-7

cdr3_aa: AAGPQFDQPQH
v_call: TRBV19
j_call: TRBJ1-5

cdr3_aa: AWSSFGNSPLH
v_call: TRBV30
j_call: TRBJ1-6

cdr3_aa: ASSPSPYNEQF
v_call: TRBV6-4
j_call: TRBJ2-1

cdr3_aa: ASSGVGRESDEQF
v_call: TRBV2
j_call: TRBJ2-1

cdr3_aa: ASSYPVGNEQY
v_call: TRBV6-6
j_call: TRBJ2-7

cdr3_aa: ASSLIRREDTEAF
v_call: TRBV11-2
j_call: TRBJ1-1

cdr3_aa: ASSPKTGGAETQY
v_call: TRBV7-2
j_call: TRBJ2-5

cdr3_aa: ASRVEPQNQPQH
v_call: TRBV6-5
j_call: TRBJ1-5

cdr3_aa: ASSAAATANEQF
v_call: TRBV10-2
j_call: TRBJ2-1

cdr3_aa: ASSQAGTQY
v_call: TRBV3-1/TRBV3-2
j_call: TRBJ2-3

cdr3_aa: ASSYLRVGTEAF
v_call: TRBV6-5
j_call: TRBJ1-1

cdr3_aa: ASSVGGPDTQY
v_call: TRBV25-1
j_call: TRBJ2-3

cdr3_aa: ASSSGTGSSGYT
v_call: TRBV2
j_call: TRBJ1-2

cdr3_aa: ASIRTGGGSTDTQY
v_call: TRBV28
j_call: TRBJ2-3

cdr3_aa: ASSPARATYNEQF
v_call: TRBV7-2
j_call: TRBJ2-1

cdr3_aa: ASRGPRTDTQY
v_call: TRBV11-2
j_call: TRBJ2-3

cdr3_aa: ASSSPISYDEQY
v_call: TRBV5-1
j_call: TRBJ2-7

cdr3_aa: ASSPEAQYSNQPQH
v_call: TRBV28
j_call: TRBJ1-5

cdr3_aa: ASSYVDTIY
v_call: TRBV6-6
j_call: TRBJ1-3

cdr3_aa: ATSDRQVPGKLF
v_call: TRBV24-1
j_call: TRBJ1-4

cdr3_aa: ASSGRTSGAFETQY
v_call: TRBV10-2
j_call: TRBJ2-5

cdr3_aa: ASSLQGEENQPQH
v_call: TRBV5-1
j_call: TRBJ1-5

cdr3_aa: SVPGTSGSSYEQY
v_call: TRBV29-1
j_call: TRBJ2-7

cdr3_aa: ASFGSGKETQY
v_call: TRBV28
j_call: TRBJ2-5

cdr3_aa: ASSLWSLTPTYEQY
v_call: TRBV5-6
j_call: TRBJ2-7

cdr3_aa: ASGRMNTEAF
v_call: TRBV6-5
j_call: TRBJ1-1

cdr3_aa: ASSFGSTDTQY
v_call: TRBV5-1
j_call: TRBJ2-3

cdr3_aa: ASSFTTGAYEQY
v_call: TRBV7-9
j_call: TRBJ2-7

cdr3_aa: SVWDRVSYEQY
v_call: TRBV29-1
j_call: TRBJ2-7

cdr3_aa: ASTWGGTGELF
v_call: TRBV30
j_call: TRBJ2-2

cdr3_aa: ASSFPPSFEQY
v_call: TRBV5-8
j_call: TRBJ2-7

cdr3_aa: ASSVSPLSGSYNEQF
v_call: TRBV9
j_call: TRBJ2-1

cdr3_aa: ASSLLQGMGTDTQY
v_call: TRBV5-4
j_call: TRBJ2-3

cdr3_aa: ASGTPQNTIY
v_call: TRBV19
j_call: TRBJ1-3

cdr3_aa: ASSQLSSGNTIY
v_call: TRBV3-1/TRBV3-2
j_call: TRBJ1-3

cdr3_aa: ASSLDRNTEAF
v_call: TRBV5-5
j_call: TRBJ1-1

cdr3_aa: ASRKTSGTDEQF
v_call: TRBV9
j_call: TRBJ2-1

cdr3_aa: SASSPRGGTEAF
v_call: TRBV20-1
j_call: TRBJ1-1

cdr3_aa: ASGLAGGAQY
v_call: TRBV27
j_call: TRBJ2-3

cdr3_aa: ASSFGITGELF
v_call: TRBV7-2
j_call: TRBJ2-2